Listed here are 20 T cell receptor beta chains from one sample, sequenced in a study of blood T cell repertoires in COVID-19. Only in-frame clones appear in the TCRdb table, and some are missing; sequencing was by immunoSEQ multiplex PCR. This sample has hundreds of thousands of clones, with roughly 89% found just once. The sequenced sample consisted of PBMCs or T cells enriched from blood (not recorded which). All receptors derive from a man aged 40-50 years who had recovered from COVID-19.

This clone showed up just once. The chain couples TRBV21-1 to TRBJ1-1; the table's D call, TRBD1, has no DNA check behind it. TRBV21-1 is an annotated pseudogene. The CDR3 covers 13 residues. DNA of the CDR3: TGTGCCAGCGGAAAGGACAGGGTCTCTGAAGCTTTCTTT. It yields the protein CASGKDRVSEAFF.

V and J are TRBV19 and TRBJ1-3; 10 nucleotides align to TRBD1. J gave up 2 bases and V 4 bases, and 8 bases lay outside the gene matches. CDR1 is LNHDA, CDR2 SQIVND, per germline (reference sequence). There are 17 residues in the CDR3. The CDR3: CASSSSQDRGPGNTIYF. Written as DNA, the CDR3 is TGTGCCAGTAGTAGTTCTCAAGACAGGGGGCCTGGAAACACCATATATTTT.

The chain carries TRBV18 and TRBJ2-7, with 9 bases fitting TRBD1. The length of the CDR3 is 15 residues. CDR1 and CDR2 from the germline V gene are KGHSH and LQKENI. V shed 2 bases, J shed 2 bases, and the junction held 4 bases outside the gene matches. The DNA of the CDR3 is TGTGCCAGCTCACCAAGACAGGGGGTGACCTACGAGCAGTACTTC. It codes for CASSPRQGVTYEQYF.

The CDR3 coding sequence is TGTGCCAGCAGCTTAGATCGGGGTGAGGGAGCTGAAGCTTTCTTT. It yields the protein CASSLDRGEGAEAFF. The gene calls are TRBV7-6 and TRBJ1-1, with D unclear. Deletions cut 1 base from V and 6 bases from J, with 15 bases between. Germline V gives CDR1 SGHVS, CDR2 FNYEAQ. This CDR3 is 15 amino acids long.

The rearrangement joins TRBV5-6 to TRBJ2-3; 8 bases agree with TRBD2. The V and J ends lost 4 bases and 1 base, in that order; junction bases with no gene match: 8. Per germline, CDR1 SGHDT and CDR2 YYEEEE. The CDR3 is 16 amino acids. CDR3 in DNA: TGTGCCAGCAGCCAAAACAGCGGGAGTGGCACAGATACGCAGTATTTT. Translation gives CASSQNSGSGTDTQYF. The full variable domain, rest sourced from reference TRBV5-6 and TRBJ2-3, is DAGVTQSPTHLIKTRGQQVTLRCSPKSGHDTVSWYQQALGQGPQFIFQYYEEEERQRGNFPDRFSGHQFPNYSSELNVNALLLGDSALYLCASSQNSGSGTDTQYFGPGTRLTVL.

This chain uses TRBV19 with TRBJ2-7, with D possibly matching TRBD2 (5 bases). Trimming left V 5 bases short and J 2 bases short, with 13 bases between. CDR1 LNHDA and CDR2 SQIVND come from the germline V gene (reference sequence). CDR3 length equals 14 residues. The CDR3 protein is CASSPSRDTYEQYF. The CDR3 DNA follows: TGTGCCAGTAGTCCTAGTCGGGATACCTACGAGCAGTACTTC.

The J gene is TRBJ2-1, the V gene TRBV10-3; 12 positions agree with TRBD2. The length of the CDR3 is 14 residues. Trimming removed 4 bases from V and 8 bases from J; junction bases left unmatched: 3. Per the germline V gene, CDR1 is ENHRY and CDR2 is SYGVKD. CDR3 in DNA: TGTGCCATCAGTGCTAGCGGGAGGGGCGATGAGCAGTTCTTC. This sequence encodes CAISASGRGDEQFF.

The chain employs TRBV18 and TRBJ2-7; the match to TRBD2 covers 11 bases. Trimming removed 6 bases from V and 3 bases from J; junction bases left unmatched: 4. Per the germline V gene, CDR1 is KGHSH and CDR2 is LQKENI. The CDR3 is made up of 14 amino acids. Here the CDR3 reads CASSVSGGDYEQYF. Written as DNA, the CDR3 is TGTGCCAGCTCGGTTAGCGGGGGGGACTACGAGCAGTACTTC.

The genes are TRBV12-3 or TRBV12-4 and TRBJ1-4; D unresolved. The CDR3 loop spans 13 amino acids. V shed 6 bases and J shed 3 bases, with 8 bases lying between them. The CDR3 loop is CASRREPNEKLFF. DNA for the CDR3: TGTGCCAGCAGGCGGGAGCCTAATGAAAAACTGTTTTTT.

This chain uses TRBV7-2 with TRBJ2-7; 8 bases map to TRBD2. The CDR3 has 16 residues. With V trimmed by 4 bases and J by 7 bases, 15 bases remained unmatched. Germline CDR1 and CDR2: SGHTA and FQGNSA. The CDR3 region has the DNA TGTGCCAGCAGCTGGTCATCGGGTAGCGGGGCGGGGGAGCAGTACTTC. Its translation: CASSWSSGSGAGEQYF.

The chain carries TRBV28 and TRBJ1-2, with a weak D call TRBD1 (6 bases). The ends were cut back, 3 bases at V and 6 bases at J, with 14 bases in the middle. This CDR3 has 14 residues. Per the germline V gene, CDR1 is MDHEN and CDR2 is SYDVKM. CDR3 amino acids: CASSFSGDENGYTF. CDR3 coding DNA: TGTGCCAGCAGTTTCTCAGGGGACGAAAATGGCTACACCTTC.

This rearrangement joins TRBV6-5 to TRBJ1-5; D not certain. CDR1 and CDR2 from the germline V gene are MNHEY and SVGAGI. This CDR3 contains 13 residues. V was trimmed by 4 bases and J by 4 bases, leaving 8 bases between them. CDR3 coding DNA: TGTGCCAGCAGTTGGGAGGTGAATCAGCCCCAGCATTTT. Its protein is CASSWEVNQPQHF.

This chain connects TRBV5-1 to TRBJ1-1; D is ambiguous. The CDR3 is made up of 17 amino acids. From germline, CDR1 is SGHRS and CDR2 YFSETQ. Trimming removed 0 bases at V and 0 bases at J, with 15 bases between. The CDR3: CASSLAFSGLLNTEAFF. The CDR3 DNA reads TGCGCCAGCAGCTTGGCATTCTCGGGTCTCCTGAACACTGAAGCTTTCTTT.

The chain is built from TRBV13 and TRBJ2-5; D is unresolved. The CDR3 consists of 14 residues. V was trimmed by 4 bases and J by 2 bases, leaving 11 bases between them. Germline V gene lookup returns CDR1 PRHDT and CDR2 FYEKMQ (reference sequence). CDR3 coding DNA: TGTGCCAGCAGCTCAAAACGGAGACAAGAGACCCAGTACTTC. It is translated as CASSSKRRQETQYF.

In DNA form, the CDR3 reads TGTGCCAGCAGCAACCGGGACAGAGAAAACTATGGCTACACCTTC. Its protein product is CASSNRDRENYGYTF. V usage is TRBV5-6 and J usage is TRBJ1-2; 7 nucleotides agree with TRBD1. The length of the CDR3 is 15 residues. Unmatched junction bases numbered 8, after V lost 4 bases and J lost 2 bases. The germline V gene encodes CDR1 SGHDT and CDR2 YYEEEE.

This clone has a single count. This chain uses TRBV7-2 with TRBJ2-5; 8 bases line up with TRBD2. The CDR3 extends over 16 amino acids. After removal of 5 bases from V and 4 bases from J, the junction contained 12 bases not matched to a gene. Looked up from germline, CDR1 is SGHTA and CDR2 is FQGNSA. CDR3 protein: CASSPTISGGRETQYF. DNA for the CDR3: TGTGCCAGCAGCCCCACGATATCGGGGGGGCGAGAGACCCAGTACTTC.

The chain uses TRBV15 and TRBJ1-3; 8 nucleotides align to TRBD1. Germline-derived CDR1 and CDR2 are LNHNV and YYDKDF (reference sequence). This CDR3 is built from 19 residues. Trimming removed 0 bases from V and 0 bases from J; junction bases left unmatched: 10. DNA for the CDR3: TGTGCCACCAGCAGAGAAAGGGACAGGTTAACGTACTCTGGAAACACCATATATTTT. Its protein product is CATSRERDRLTYSGNTIYF.

The sample holds one count of this clone. The rearrangement uses TRBV28 and TRBJ2-1; D is uncertain. The CDR3 runs to 14 residues. V was shortened by 5 bases and J by 0 bases, with 8 bases between the two germline ends. Germline V CDR1 and CDR2: MDHEN, SYDVKM. For the CDR3, the DNA is TGTGCCAGCAGTCCTCCCCTCTCCTACAATGAGCAGTTCTTC. This codes for CASSPPLSYNEQFF. Complete variable domain (other parts from reference TRBV28 and TRBJ2-1): DVKVTQSSRYLVKRTGEKVFLECVQDMDHENMFWYRQDPGLGLRLIYFSYDVKMKEKGDIPEGYSVSREKKERFSLILESASTNQTSMYLCASSPPLSYNEQFFGPGTRLTVL.

The chain joins TRBV18 to TRBJ2-7, with 7 positions matching TRBD2. Germline CDR1 reads KGHSH; CDR2 reads LQKENI. This CDR3 is built from 17 residues. With 2 bases clipped from V and 1 base from J, the junction kept 11 bases outside the gene matches. The CDR3 protein is CASSPNPPREGSYEQYF. CDR3 coding DNA: TGTGCCAGCTCACCAAATCCTCCGAGGGAGGGATCCTACGAGCAGTACTTC.

The chain combines TRBV27 with TRBJ2-1; 7 nucleotides match TRBD2. CDR3 length: 13 residues. V shed 7 bases, J shed 7 bases, and the junction held 7 bases outside the gene matches. Germline CDR1 and CDR2: MNHEY and SMNVEV (reference sequence). The CDR3 sequence is CASNTGGGNEQFF. The CDR3, as DNA: TGTGCCAGCAACACGGGGGGTGGGAATGAGCAGTTCTTC.